The rows below give T cell receptor beta chains drawn from one sample of a study of T cells in localized non-small cell lung cancer. Data came from immunoSEQ multiplex PCR; TCRdb stores just in-frame clones and leaves some out. This sample has 30,000 to 40,000 clones, with around 86% found just once. This sample comprised peripheral blood, obtained before any cancer treatment. The receptors come from a man aged 40-75 years with stage I lung adenocarcinoma. The CDR3 runs from the conserved cysteine through the conserved F or W. Each record gives: clone size, V gene, J gene, CDR3 protein. Some rows mark clone size as missing; the rest say once, few, many or name a class of expanded clone.

.	TRBV4-2	TRBJ2-7	CASSQDGNEQYF
.	TRBV7-2	TRBJ2-7	CASTWGGQGEQYF
.	TRBV2	TRBJ2-5	CASSDVGRETQYF
once	TRBV27	TRBJ2-1	CASSTRPLVSNEQFF
.	TRBV7-8	TRBJ1-2	CASSLERQGKGYTF
.	TRBV19	TRBJ2-4	CASSTSAPAKNIQYF
once	TRBV7-6	TRBJ1-1	CASSPNVGTEAFF
.	TRBV6-1	TRBJ1-5	CASSELTGQPQHF
.	TRBV5-1	TRBJ2-7	CASSVDRGGLEQYF
.	TRBV29-1	TRBJ2-7	CSVVGGRGRHEQYF
once	TRBV4-3	TRBJ2-6	CASSPFSGTTSGANVLTF
once	TRBV7-2	TRBJ2-7	CASAPSGSNYEQYF
.	TRBV6-5	TRBJ1-3	CASSYSARAGNTIYF
.	TRBV28	TRBJ1-2	CASSAGRSNYGYTF
.	TRBV15	TRBJ2-1	CATSRGRLMRYEQFF
.	TRBV6-6	TRBJ2-1	CASNPAGAYNEQFF